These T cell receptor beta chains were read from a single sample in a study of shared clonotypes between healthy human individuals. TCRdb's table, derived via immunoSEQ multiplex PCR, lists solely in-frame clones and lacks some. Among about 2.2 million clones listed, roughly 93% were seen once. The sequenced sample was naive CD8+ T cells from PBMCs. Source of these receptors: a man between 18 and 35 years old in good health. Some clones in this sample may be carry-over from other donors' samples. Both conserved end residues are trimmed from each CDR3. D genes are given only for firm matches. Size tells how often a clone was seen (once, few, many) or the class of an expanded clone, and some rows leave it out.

ASSSGDTQY,TRBV27,NA,NA
ASSYPEPQQY,TRBV6-5,NA,NA
ASSRTGSGLSYEQY,TRBV5-5,NA,TRBD1
ASSQADRVGYNEQF,TRBV4-3,NA,TRBD1
ARRRATQY,TRBV6-1,NA,NA
ASSLTTEAF,TRBV7-9,NA,NA
ASSIFGENEQY,TRBV19,NA,NA
ASSQEDRMNTEAF,TRBV4-3,NA,TRBD1
ASSPQNSYEQY,TRBV14,NA,NA
ASSTHLRGKRSDTQY,TRBV7-2,NA,NA
ASSPEDGLYNEQF,TRBV7-3,NA,NA
ASSLGAGVSEQY,TRBV11-2,NA,NA
ASTLNRGHHEQY,TRBV27,NA,TRBD1
ASSYQRPTGADEQY,TRBV6-5,NA,TRBD1
ASSEGNSYEQY,TRBV10-2,once,NA
ASSQDSQGFSYEQY,TRBV4-1,NA,NA
ASSYSTGTYNEQF,TRBV6-5,once,NA
ASSYYYGASYEQY,TRBV7-8,NA,NA
ASSSLLAGVGELF,TRBV6-5,once,TRBD2
ASSGSTRGRAGYT,TRBV6-5,NA,NA
ASTIGNEQF,TRBV6-6,NA,NA
ASSLGEGGNQPQH,TRBV11-2,NA,NA
ASSGTRDGQPQH,TRBV28,NA,NA
AIRTDTKEQF,TRBV10-3,once,NA
ASSPGTNTEAF,TRBV5-6,NA,NA
ASSADANTGELF,TRBV19,NA,NA
ASSFSVQVETQY,TRBV7-9,NA,NA
ASSSPRGNTEAF,TRBV7-8,NA,NA